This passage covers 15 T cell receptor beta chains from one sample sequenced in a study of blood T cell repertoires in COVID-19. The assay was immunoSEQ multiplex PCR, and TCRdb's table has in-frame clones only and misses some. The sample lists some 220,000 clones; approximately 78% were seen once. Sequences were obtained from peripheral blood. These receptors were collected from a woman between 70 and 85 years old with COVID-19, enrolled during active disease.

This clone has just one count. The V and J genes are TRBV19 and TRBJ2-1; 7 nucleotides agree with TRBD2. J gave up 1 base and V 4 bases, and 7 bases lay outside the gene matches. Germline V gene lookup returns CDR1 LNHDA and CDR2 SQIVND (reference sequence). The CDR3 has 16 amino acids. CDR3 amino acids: CASSTPLGGSYNEQFF. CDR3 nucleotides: TGTGCCAGTAGTACCCCCTTGGGGGGGTCCTACAATGAGCAGTTCTTC.

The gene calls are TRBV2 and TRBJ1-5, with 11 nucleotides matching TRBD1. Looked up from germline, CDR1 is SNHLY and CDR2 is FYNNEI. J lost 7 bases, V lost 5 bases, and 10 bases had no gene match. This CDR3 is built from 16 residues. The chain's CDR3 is CASSLRTGGIGQPQHF. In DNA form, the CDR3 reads TGTGCCAGCAGTCTTAGGACAGGGGGCATCGGGCAGCCCCAGCATTTT.

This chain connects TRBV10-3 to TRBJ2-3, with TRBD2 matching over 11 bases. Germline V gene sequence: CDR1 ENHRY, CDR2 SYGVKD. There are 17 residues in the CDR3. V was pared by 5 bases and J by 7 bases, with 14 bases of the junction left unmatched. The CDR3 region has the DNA TGTGCCATCAGTCCGACTAGCGGGGCCACCTCACTTAATACGCAGTATTTT. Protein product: CAISPTSGATSLNTQYF.

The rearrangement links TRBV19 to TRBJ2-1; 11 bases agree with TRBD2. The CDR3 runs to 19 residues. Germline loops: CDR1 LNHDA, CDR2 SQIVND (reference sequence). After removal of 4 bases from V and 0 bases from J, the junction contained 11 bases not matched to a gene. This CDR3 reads CASSTGMLAGGSSYNEQFF. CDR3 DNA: TGTGCCAGTAGTACGGGGATGCTAGCGGGAGGAAGCTCCTACAATGAGCAGTTCTTC.

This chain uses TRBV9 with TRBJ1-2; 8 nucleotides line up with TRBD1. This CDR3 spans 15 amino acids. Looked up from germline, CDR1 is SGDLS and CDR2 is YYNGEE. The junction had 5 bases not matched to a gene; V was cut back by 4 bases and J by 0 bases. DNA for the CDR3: TGTGCCAGCAGCCCATCGACAGGGGCTAACTATGGCTACACCTTC. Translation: CASSPSTGANYGYTF.

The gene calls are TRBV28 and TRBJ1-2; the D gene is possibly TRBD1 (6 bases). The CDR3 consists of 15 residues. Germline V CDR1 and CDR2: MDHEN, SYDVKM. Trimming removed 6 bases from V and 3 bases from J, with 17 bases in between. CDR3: CASSGGPARDYGYTF. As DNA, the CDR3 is TGTGCCAGCAGCGGGGGGCCGGCTAGGGACTATGGCTACACCTTC.

CDR3 bases: TGCAGCGCCGGGGTGAACACTGAAGCTTTCTTT. Translation gives CSAGVNTEAFF. The rearrangement joins TRBV29-1 to TRBJ1-1; D is unresolved. The CDR3 runs to 11 residues. Trimming stripped 7 bases from V and 0 bases from J, with 6 bases between. Germline V gives CDR1 SQVTM, CDR2 ANQGSEA.

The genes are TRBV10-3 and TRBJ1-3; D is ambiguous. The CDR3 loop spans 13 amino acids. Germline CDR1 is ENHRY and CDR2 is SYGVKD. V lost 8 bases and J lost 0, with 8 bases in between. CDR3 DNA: TGTGCCATCGAGCGGAGCTCTGGAAACACCATATATTTT. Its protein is CAIERSSGNTIYF.

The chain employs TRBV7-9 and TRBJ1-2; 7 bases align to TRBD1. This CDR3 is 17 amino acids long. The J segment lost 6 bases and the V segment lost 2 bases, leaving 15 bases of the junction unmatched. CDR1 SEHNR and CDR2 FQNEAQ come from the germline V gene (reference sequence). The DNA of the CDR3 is TGTGCCAGCAGCTTATTAGGTGGGGGACAGTCAGTGAATGGCTACACCTTC. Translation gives CASSLLGGGQSVNGYTF.

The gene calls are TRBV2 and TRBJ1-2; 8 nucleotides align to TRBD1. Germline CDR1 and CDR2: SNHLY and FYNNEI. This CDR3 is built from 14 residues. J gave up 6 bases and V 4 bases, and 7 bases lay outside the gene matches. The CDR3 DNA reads TGTGCCAGCAGTGTAGGTGGACAGGGTCATGGCTACACCTTC. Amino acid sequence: CASSVGGQGHGYTF.

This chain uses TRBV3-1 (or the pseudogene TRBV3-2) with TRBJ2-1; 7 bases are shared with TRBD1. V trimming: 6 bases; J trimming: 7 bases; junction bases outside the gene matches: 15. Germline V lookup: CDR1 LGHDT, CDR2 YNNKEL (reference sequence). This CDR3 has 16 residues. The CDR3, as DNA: TGTGCCAGCAGAAAGCGCCGGGACAGCCCGGGTAATGAGCAGTTCTTC. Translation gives CASRKRRDSPGNEQFF.

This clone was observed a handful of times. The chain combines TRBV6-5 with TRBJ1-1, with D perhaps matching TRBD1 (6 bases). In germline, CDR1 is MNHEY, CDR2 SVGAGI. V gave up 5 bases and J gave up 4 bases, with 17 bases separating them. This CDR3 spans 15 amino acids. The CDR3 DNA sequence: TGTGCCAGCAGTACCGCCCCAGGGGCTTCCACTGAAGCTTTCTTT. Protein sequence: CASSTAPGASTEAFF.

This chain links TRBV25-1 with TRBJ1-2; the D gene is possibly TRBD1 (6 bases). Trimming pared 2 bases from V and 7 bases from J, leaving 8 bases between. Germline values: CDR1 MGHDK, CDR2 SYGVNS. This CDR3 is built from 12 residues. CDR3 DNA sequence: TGTGCCAGCAGTGAACAGGGGAGTGGCTACACCTTC. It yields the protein CASSEQGSGYTF.

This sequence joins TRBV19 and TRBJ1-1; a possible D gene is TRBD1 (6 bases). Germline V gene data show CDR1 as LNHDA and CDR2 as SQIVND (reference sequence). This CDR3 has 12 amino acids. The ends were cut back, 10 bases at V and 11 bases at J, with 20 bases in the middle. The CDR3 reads CATEGTSSRAFF. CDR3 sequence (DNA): TGTGCCACCGAGGGGACATCTTCTCGGGCTTTCTTT.

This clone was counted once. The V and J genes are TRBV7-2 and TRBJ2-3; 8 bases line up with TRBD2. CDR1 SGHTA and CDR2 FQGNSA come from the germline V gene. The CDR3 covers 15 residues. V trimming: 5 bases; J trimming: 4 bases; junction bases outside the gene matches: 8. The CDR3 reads CASSPGLGPPDTQYF. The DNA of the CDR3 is TGTGCCAGCAGCCCGGGACTAGGTCCCCCAGATACGCAGTATTTT.